These 4 T cell receptor beta chains share one sample of origin, sequenced in a study of blood T cells in healthy people across ages. A J-beta primer mix and a sample-barcoded 5' primer were used in a second PCR of roughly 7 to 12 cycles. TCRdb independently ran MiXCR on the 5' RACE reads; one entry per CDR3 protein. The table includes under 1,100,000 distinct CDR3 sequences, 25% detected once. Separately, the same data were catalogued under a study of T cells of mothers and their children.

The sequenced material came from blood. The origin of the receptors is a girl aged 2-10 years in good health.

This chain links TRBV28 with TRBJ1-5; D remains unclear. CDR1 is MDHEN and CDR2 is SYDVKM in the germline V gene. V gave up 3 bases and J gave up 1 base, with 13 bases separating them. The CDR3 consists of 16 residues. As DNA, the CDR3 is TGTGCCAGCAGTTTTGAATGGATAAGAAGCAATCAGCCCCAGCATTTT. Amino acids: CASSFEWIRSNQPQHF.

For this clonotype: A read error may produce the germline difference seen at one junction end. The CDR3, as DNA: TGCAGTGCCAGAGGACAGATCTATGGCTACACCTTC. This translates into CSARGQIYGYTF. The chain combines TRBV20-1 with TRBJ1-2, with D possibly being TRBD1 (6 bases). Germline CDR1 is DFQATT and CDR2 is SNEGSKA (reference sequence). This CDR3 contains 12 residues.

As DNA, the CDR3 is TGTGCCAGCAGCTTAGCGATCGCCACAGGGCATGGCTACACCTTC. Its translation is CASSLAIATGHGYTF. The chain carries TRBV7-9 and TRBJ1-2; D may be TRBD1 (6 bases). Trimming shortened V by 0 bases and J by 6 bases, and 14 bases separated the two germline ends. CDR3 size: 15 residues. Per the germline V gene, CDR1 is SEHNR and CDR2 is FQNEAQ (reference sequence).

Only a few counts were recorded for this clonotype. The chain is built from TRBV5-5 and TRBJ1-2; D unresolved. Between the trimmed V and J ends, which lost 5 bases and 1 base, there was a span of 9 bases. The CDR3 spans 13 residues. Per the germline V gene, CDR1 is SGHKS and CDR2 is YYEKEE (reference sequence). This CDR3 reads CASRYDNNYGYTF. The CDR3 DNA reads as TGTGCCAGCAGATACGACAATAACTATGGCTACACCTTC.